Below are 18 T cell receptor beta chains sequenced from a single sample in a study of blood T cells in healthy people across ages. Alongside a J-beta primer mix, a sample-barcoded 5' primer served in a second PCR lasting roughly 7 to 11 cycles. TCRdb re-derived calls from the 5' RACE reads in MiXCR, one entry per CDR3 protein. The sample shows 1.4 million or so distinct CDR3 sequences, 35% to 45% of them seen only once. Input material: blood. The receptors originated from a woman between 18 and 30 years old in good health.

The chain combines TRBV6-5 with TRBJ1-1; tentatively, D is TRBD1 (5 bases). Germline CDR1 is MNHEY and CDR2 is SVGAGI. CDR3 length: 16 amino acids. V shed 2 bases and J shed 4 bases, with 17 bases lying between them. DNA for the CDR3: TGTGCCAGCAGTTACGACCCCGACATCGGGACCACTGAAGCTTTCTTT. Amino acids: CASSYDPDIGTTEAFF.

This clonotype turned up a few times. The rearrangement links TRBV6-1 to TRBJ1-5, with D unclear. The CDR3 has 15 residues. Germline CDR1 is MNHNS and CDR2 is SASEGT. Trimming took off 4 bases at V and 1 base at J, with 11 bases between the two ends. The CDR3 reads CASSVDGRSNQPQHF. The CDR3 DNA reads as TGTGCCAGCAGTGTCGACGGTCGCAGCAATCAGCCCCAGCATTTT.

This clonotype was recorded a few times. The CDR3 coding sequence is TGCAGCGTTGGGGGGGCTTACATCTACAATGAGCAGTTCTTC. Translating it yields CSVGGAYIYNEQFF. The chain joins TRBV29-1 to TRBJ2-1; D assignment may be TRBD1 or TRBD2 (6 bases each). Per germline, CDR1 SQVTM and CDR2 ANQGSEA. The CDR3 is made up of 14 amino acids. Trimming took off 4 bases at V and 3 bases at J, with 13 bases between the two ends.

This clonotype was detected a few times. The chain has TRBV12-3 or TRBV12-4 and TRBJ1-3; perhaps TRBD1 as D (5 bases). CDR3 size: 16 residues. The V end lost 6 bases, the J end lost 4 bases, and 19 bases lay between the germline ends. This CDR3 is CASSPIRRGGGNTIYF. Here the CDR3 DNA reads TGTGCCAGCAGCCCCATCAGAAGGGGAGGAGGAAACACCATATATTTT.

DNA for the CDR3: TGCGCCAGCAGCCACGCGACATCAATGGGCGAGCAGTACTTC. The encoded protein is CASSHATSMGEQYF. The chain combines TRBV4-1 with TRBJ2-4, with D unresolved. The DNA end is a closer match to TRBJ2-7, so the J assignment may be wrong. The CDR3 loop spans 14 amino acids. Germline V gene lookup returns CDR1 MGHRA and CDR2 YSYEKL.

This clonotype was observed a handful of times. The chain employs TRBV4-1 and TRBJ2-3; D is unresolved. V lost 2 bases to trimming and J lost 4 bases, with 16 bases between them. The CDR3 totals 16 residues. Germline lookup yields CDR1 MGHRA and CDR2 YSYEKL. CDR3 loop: CASSQPTASVADTQYF. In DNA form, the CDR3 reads TGCGCCAGCAGCCAACCTACGGCGTCTGTCGCAGATACGCAGTATTTT.

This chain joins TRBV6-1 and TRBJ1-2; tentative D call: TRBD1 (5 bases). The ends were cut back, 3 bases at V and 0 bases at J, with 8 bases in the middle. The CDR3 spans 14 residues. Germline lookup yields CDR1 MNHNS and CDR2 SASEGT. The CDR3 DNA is TGTGCCAGCAGTGACAGGGCGGCTAACTATGGCTACACCTTC. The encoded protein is CASSDRAANYGYTF.

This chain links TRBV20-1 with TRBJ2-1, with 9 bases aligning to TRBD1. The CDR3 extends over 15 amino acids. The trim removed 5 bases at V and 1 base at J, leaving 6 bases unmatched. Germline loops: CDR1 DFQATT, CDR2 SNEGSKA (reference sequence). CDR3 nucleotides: TGCAGTGCTGAACCGGGACAGGGTTCCTACAATGAGCAGTTCTTC. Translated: CSAEPGQGSYNEQFF.

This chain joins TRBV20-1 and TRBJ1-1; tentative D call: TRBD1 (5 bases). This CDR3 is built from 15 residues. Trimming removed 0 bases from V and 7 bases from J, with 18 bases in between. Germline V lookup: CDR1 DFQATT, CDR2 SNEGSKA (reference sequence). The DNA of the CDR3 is TGCAGTGCTAGAGATCCGGGGCAGGCCGAGGTTGAAGCTTTCTTT. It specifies CSARDPGQAEVEAFF.

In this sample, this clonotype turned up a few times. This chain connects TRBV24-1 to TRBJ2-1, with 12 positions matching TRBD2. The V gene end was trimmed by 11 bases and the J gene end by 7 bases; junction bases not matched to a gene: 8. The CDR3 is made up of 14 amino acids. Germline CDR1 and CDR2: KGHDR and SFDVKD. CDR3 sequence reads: CAIELAGGQNEQFF. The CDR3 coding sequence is TGTGCCATAGAGCTAGCGGGAGGGCAGAATGAGCAGTTCTTC.

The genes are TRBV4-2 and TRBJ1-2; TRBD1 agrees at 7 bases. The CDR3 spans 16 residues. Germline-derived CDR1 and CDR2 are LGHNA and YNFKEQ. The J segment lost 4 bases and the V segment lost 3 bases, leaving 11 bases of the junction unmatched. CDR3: CASSQYRDSSFYGYTF. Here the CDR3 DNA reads TGTGCCAGCAGCCAGTACCGGGACAGCTCTTTCTATGGCTACACCTTC.

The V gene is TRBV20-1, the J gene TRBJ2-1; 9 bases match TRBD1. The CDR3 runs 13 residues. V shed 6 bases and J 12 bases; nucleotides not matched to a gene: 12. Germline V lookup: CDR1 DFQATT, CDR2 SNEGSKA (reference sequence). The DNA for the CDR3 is TGCAGTGCCACTGGACAGGGGACCTTCAGGCAGTTCTTC. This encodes CSATGQGTFRQFF.

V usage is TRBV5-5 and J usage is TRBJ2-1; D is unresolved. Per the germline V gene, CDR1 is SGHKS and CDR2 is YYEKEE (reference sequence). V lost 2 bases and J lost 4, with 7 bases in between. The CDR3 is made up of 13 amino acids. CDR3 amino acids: CASSFEQYNEQFF. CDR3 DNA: TGTGCCAGCAGCTTTGAGCAGTACAATGAGCAGTTCTTC. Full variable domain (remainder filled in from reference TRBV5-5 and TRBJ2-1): DAGVTQSPTHLIKTRGQQVTLRCSPISGHKSVSWYQQVLGQGPQFIFQYYEKEERGRGNFPDRFSARQFPNYSSELNVNALLLGDSALYLCASSFEQYNEQFFGPGTRLTVL.

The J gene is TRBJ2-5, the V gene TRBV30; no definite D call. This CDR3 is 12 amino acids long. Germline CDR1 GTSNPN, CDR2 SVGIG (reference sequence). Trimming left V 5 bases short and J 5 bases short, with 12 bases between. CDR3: CAWGPQLETQYF. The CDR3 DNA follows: TGTGCCTGGGGGCCTCAATTGGAGACCCAGTACTTC.

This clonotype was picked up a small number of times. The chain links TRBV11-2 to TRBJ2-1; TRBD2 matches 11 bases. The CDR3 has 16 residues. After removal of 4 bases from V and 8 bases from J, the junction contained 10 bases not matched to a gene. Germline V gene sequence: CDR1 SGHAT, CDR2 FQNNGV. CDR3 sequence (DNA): TGTGCCAGCAGCTCGCTAGCGGGAGGAGCTTCCTATGAGCAGTTCTTC. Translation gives CASSSLAGGASYEQFF.

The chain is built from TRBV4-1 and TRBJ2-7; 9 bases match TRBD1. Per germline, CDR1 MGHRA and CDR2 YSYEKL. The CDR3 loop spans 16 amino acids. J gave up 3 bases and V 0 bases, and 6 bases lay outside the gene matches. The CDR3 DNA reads TGCGCCAGCAGCCAAGAATGGGACAGGGTTATCTACGAGCAGTACTTC. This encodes CASSQEWDRVIYEQYF.

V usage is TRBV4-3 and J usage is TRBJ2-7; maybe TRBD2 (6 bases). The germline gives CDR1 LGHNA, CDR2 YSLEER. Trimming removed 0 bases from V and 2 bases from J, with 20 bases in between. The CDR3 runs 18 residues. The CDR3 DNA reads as TGCGCCAGCAGCCAAGATCGGGGTCTCGGGACTTCTACCTACGAGCAGTACTTC. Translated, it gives CASSQDRGLGTSTYEQYF.

The CDR3 region is CSADPSGSGGGTDTQYF. The DNA of the CDR3 is TGCAGTGCTGACCCTAGCGGGAGCGGGGGAGGCACAGATACGCAGTATTTT. The chain has TRBV20-1 and TRBJ2-3; TRBD2 matches at 10 bases. After removal of 5 bases from V and 1 base from J, the junction contained 12 bases not matched to a gene. Germline CDR1 and CDR2: DFQATT and SNEGSKA (reference sequence). This CDR3 comprises 17 residues.